Sequencing of this T cell receptor (beta chain) was carried out in a study of cytomegalovirus exposure and HLA in healthy donors. Findings of the study overall: The majority of CMV-associated TCR beta chains were reported as apparently HLA-restricted in a later analysis. No immune exposure information besides CMV serostatus was available.

The germline CDR1 and CDR2 sequences are SQVTM and ANQGSEA. Trimming removed 6 bases at V and 7 bases at J, with 12 bases between. The CDR3 runs to 11 residues. As for this clone: Its antigen is undetermined.

All donors participated as healthy donors of bone marrow. The PCR contained 60 Vbeta and 13 Jbeta primers. The assay was immunoSEQ multiplex PCR, and TCRdb's table has in-frame clones only and misses some. Counted here are 100,000 to 150,000 clones, 74% occurring once; the ten biggest clones make up 4%. The rearrangement joins TRBV29-1 to TRBJ1-1; D is ambiguous. The clonotype originates from a man in his forties in good health and CMV-seropositive. The sequenced sample consisted of PBMCs. The CDR3 DNA is TGCAGCGTAAGCTCTCGCGGTGAAGCTTTCTTT. It encodes CSVSSRGEAFF. Drawing the rest from reference TRBV29-1 and TRBJ1-1, the complete variable domain is SAVISQKPSRDICQRGTSLTIQCQVDSQVTMMFWYRQQPGQSLTLIATANQGSEATYESGFVIDKFPISRPNLTFSTLTVSNMSPEDSSIYLCSVSSRGEAFFGQGTRLTVV.